This TCR beta chain stems from a study of CD8+CD57+ T cells in acquired aplastic anemia. Study overall: DNA per sorted CD4+ or CD8+ sample ranged roughly 0.19 to 27.4 ug, averaging 3.2 ug. Points from the study as a whole: In common between the patients and the controls were some 29 CD8+ CDR3 sequences.

Those patients picked for sequencing had displayed CD8+CD57+ cell expansion on flow cytometry. Severe acquired aplastic anemia was the diagnosis recorded for all patients. This clonotype was counted a few times. Its antigen is currently unknown. Genomic DNA, serving as template, underwent TCR beta VDJ and CDR3 profiling. TCRdb recomputed calls from the reads with MiXCR, one row per CDR3 protein. In the table there are 150,000 to 200,000 distinct CDR3 sequences, 71% of which are singletons. CDR1 is SNHLY, CDR2 FYNNEI, per germline. The CDR3 totals 12 residues. V was shortened by 5 bases and J by 4 bases, with 8 bases between the two germline ends.

This rearrangement joins TRBV2 to TRBJ1-2, with D uncertain. The receptor comes from a human donor with aplastic anemia. The sequenced sample was sorted CD4+, CD8+, or CD8+CD57+ T cells (not recorded which) from PBMCs. The CDR3: CASSSGAYGYTF. The CDR3 DNA reads as TGTGCCAGCAGTTCTGGAGCCTATGGCTACACCTTC.